This T cell receptor (beta chain) was sequenced for a study of T cell responses to AZD1222 COVID-19 vaccine. Study-level points and caveats: Only 5 or 6 individuals given AZD1222 were seropositive at baseline. The donor group comprised mostly white British people and more females; the analysis possibly underestimated clonal diversity.

Germline values: CDR1 MNHEY, CDR2 SMNVEV (reference sequence). This CDR3 is 13 amino acids long. The junction had 6 bases not matched to a gene; V was cut back by 3 bases and J by 8 bases. This clone has just a few counts. Antigen unknown. TCRdb's table, derived via immunoSEQ multiplex PCR, lists solely in-frame clones and lacks some. The table lists 70,000 to 95,000 clones, around 83% of them singletons, with approximately 5.6% in the top ten. The chain has TRBV27 and TRBJ1-2; 7 bases are shared with TRBD1. The origin of this receptor is an adult who received the AZD1222 COVID-19 vaccine. The sequencing here drew on peripheral blood, taken 28 days after the second AZD1222 dose. CDR3 nucleotide sequence: TGTGCCAGCAGTTTGGCAGGGGGGTTGGGCTACACCTTC. This encodes CASSLAGGLGYTF.